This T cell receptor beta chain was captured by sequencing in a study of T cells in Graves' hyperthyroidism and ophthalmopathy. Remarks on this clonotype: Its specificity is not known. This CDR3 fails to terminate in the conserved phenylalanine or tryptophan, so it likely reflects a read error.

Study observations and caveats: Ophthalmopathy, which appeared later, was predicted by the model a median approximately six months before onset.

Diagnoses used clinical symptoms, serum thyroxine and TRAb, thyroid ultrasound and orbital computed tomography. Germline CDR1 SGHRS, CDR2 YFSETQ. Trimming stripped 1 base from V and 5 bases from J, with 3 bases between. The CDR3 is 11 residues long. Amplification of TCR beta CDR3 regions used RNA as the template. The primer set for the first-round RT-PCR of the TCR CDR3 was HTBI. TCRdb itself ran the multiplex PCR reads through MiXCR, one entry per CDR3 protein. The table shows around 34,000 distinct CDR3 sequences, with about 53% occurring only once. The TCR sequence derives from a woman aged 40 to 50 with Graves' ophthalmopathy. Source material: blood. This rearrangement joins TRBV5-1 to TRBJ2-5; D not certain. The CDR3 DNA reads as TGCGCCAGCAGCTTGTACGAGACCCAGTACTGC. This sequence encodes CASSLYETQYC.